What follows are 27 T cell receptor beta chains derived from one specimen sequenced in a study of T cell changes during pregnancy in multiple sclerosis. Profiled with immunoSEQ multiplex PCR; TCRdb holds only in-frame clones, not every one. The table shows fewer than 65,000 clones, with 90% to 95% occurring only once. The sample consisted of peripheral blood, taken in the third trimester of pregnancy. All receptors come from a female donor in good health, enrolled as a control in a pregnancy study.

The rearrangement joins TRBV11-2 to TRBJ2-5, with D unclear. Germline CDR1 is SGHAT and CDR2 is FQNNGV. This CDR3 spans 12 amino acids. The ends were cut back, 2 bases at V and 6 bases at J, with 7 bases in the middle. The CDR3 DNA sequence: TGTGCCAGCAGCTTAAATGGCCAGACCCAGTACTTC. This encodes CASSLNGQTQYF.

This CDR3 reads CASTFREAPDEQYF. For the CDR3, the DNA is TGTGCCAGCACCTTCAGGGAGGCCCCAGACGAGCAGTACTTC. The genes are TRBV2 and TRBJ2-7, with a possible D match to TRBD2 (6 bases). Looked up from germline, CDR1 is SNHLY and CDR2 is FYNNEI. The V end was cut by 7 bases, the J end by 5 bases, with 18 bases between. The CDR3 is made up of 14 amino acids.

This chain joins TRBV5-1 and TRBJ2-7; maybe TRBD1 (6 bases). The CDR3 loop spans 14 amino acids. CDR1 and CDR2 from the germline V gene are SGHRS and YFSETQ. Trimming cost V 4 bases and J 3 bases, with 14 bases left between them. CDR3 amino acids: CASSPERDNYEQYF. The CDR3 region has the DNA TGCGCCAGCAGCCCTGAGAGGGACAACTACGAGCAGTACTTC.

CDR3 in amino acids: CASSRAGTGLDTQYF. The CDR3, as DNA: TGTGCCAGCAGCCGCGCCGGGACAGGTCTAGATACGCAGTATTTT. The rearrangement links TRBV7-2 to TRBJ2-3; TRBD1 matches at 8 bases. The length of the CDR3 is 15 residues. CDR1 is SGHTA, CDR2 FQGNSA, per germline. With 5 bases clipped from V and 5 bases from J, the junction kept 9 bases outside the gene matches.

This rearrangement joins TRBV11-2 to TRBJ2-5, with 10 bases lining up with TRBD1. Trimming took 5 bases from V and 4 from J; bases not matched to a gene: 7. The CDR3 is 15 amino acids. CDR1 and CDR2 (germline): SGHAT, FQNNGV. CDR3 in amino acids: CASSKRTGGGETQYF. CDR3 DNA sequence: TGTGCCAGCAGCAAGCGGACAGGGGGTGGAGAGACCCAGTACTTC.

This rearrangement joins TRBV15 to TRBJ2-7, with a possible D match to TRBD2 (7 bases). The CDR3 covers 14 residues. Germline CDR1 is LNHNV and CDR2 is YYDKDF (reference sequence). V lost 5 bases and J 5 bases, leaving 16 bases between the germline ends. Written as DNA, the CDR3 is TGTGCCACCAGCGGGGGGGCAGGGGACCACGAGCAGTACTTC. This translates into CATSGGAGDHEQYF.

The chain recombines TRBV5-1 with TRBJ2-5, with D tentatively TRBD2 (6 bases). The CDR3 sequence is 16 residues long. Looked up from germline, CDR1 is SGHRS and CDR2 is YFSETQ. Trimming left V 4 bases short and J 2 bases short, with 18 bases between. CDR3 sequence: CASSRDVLGLQETQYF. DNA for the CDR3: TGCGCCAGCAGCAGGGATGTCTTGGGACTTCAAGAGACCCAGTACTTC.

The table lists this clone with a count of one. The chain recombines TRBV19 with TRBJ2-2; D may be TRBD1 (5 bases). Germline V lookup: CDR1 LNHDA, CDR2 SQIVND (reference sequence). Trimming stripped 1 base from V and 6 bases from J, with 12 bases between. This CDR3 is 15 amino acids long. The CDR3 loop is CASSIGTRSAGELFF. The DNA for the CDR3 is TGTGCCAGTAGTATAGGGACACGAAGCGCCGGGGAGCTGTTTTTT.

The chain's CDR3 is CASSVWGGTDTQYF. In DNA form, the CDR3 reads TGCGCCAGCAGCGTTTGGGGGGGCACAGATACGCAGTATTTT. The chain uses TRBV5-1 and TRBJ2-3, with D possibly TRBD2 on 6 matching bases. Between the trimmed V and J ends, which lost 4 bases and 1 base, there was a span of 10 bases. Germline CDR1 SGHRS, CDR2 YFSETQ. There are 14 residues in the CDR3.

The chain uses TRBV2 and TRBJ2-7, with D hard to call. Germline values: CDR1 SNHLY, CDR2 FYNNEI. The CDR3 is 12 residues long. V dropped 3 bases and J dropped 3 bases, with 6 bases sitting between them. CDR3 DNA sequence: TGTGCCAGCAGTGACGCCGGCTACGAGCAGTACTTC. Translation: CASSDAGYEQYF.

This chain uses TRBV27 with TRBJ2-1; 8 bases are a match to TRBD2. Trimming removed 5 bases from V and 1 base from J; junction bases left unmatched: 10. CDR1 is MNHEY, CDR2 SMNVEV, per germline (reference sequence). The CDR3 spans 17 residues. The chain's CDR3 is CASSPRTSPFSYNEQFF. CDR3 DNA: TGTGCCAGCAGTCCTCGGACTAGCCCTTTTTCCTACAATGAGCAGTTCTTC.

This chain joins TRBV2 and TRBJ1-1, with D unresolved. Germline V gene sequence: CDR1 SNHLY, CDR2 FYNNEI. This CDR3 is built from 13 residues. V was pared by 8 bases and J by 1 base, with 11 bases between. The CDR3 region has the DNA TGTGCCAGCGGGAGACGTTCGAACACTGAAGCTTTCTTT. Encoded protein: CASGRRSNTEAFF.

This sequence joins TRBV7-9 and TRBJ2-7, with 12 positions matching TRBD1. The CDR3 runs to 17 residues. From germline, CDR1 is SEHNR and CDR2 FQNEAQ (reference sequence). Germline trimming cut 0 bases from V and 7 bases from J; bases unmatched to any gene: 10. DNA for the CDR3: TGTGCCAGCAGCTTAGCGCATTGGGACAGGGGGCCTTGGGAGCAGTACTTC. Translation: CASSLAHWDRGPWEQYF.

The CDR3 nucleotides read TGTGCCAGCAGCCGTCCGACAGGGCTTAACACTGAAGCTTTCTTT. Translated, it gives CASSRPTGLNTEAFF. The rearrangement uses TRBV7-9 and TRBJ1-1; 7 nucleotides line up with TRBD1. The CDR3 is 15 amino acids. Unmatched junction bases numbered 8, after V lost 5 bases and J lost 2 bases. CDR1 and CDR2 from the germline V gene are SEHNR and FQNEAQ (reference sequence).

This rearrangement joins TRBV7-2 to TRBJ2-3; 8 positions agree with TRBD1. V lost 1 base and J lost 3; bases outside the gene matches: 6. The CDR3 runs 16 residues. The V gene's germline CDR1 is SGHTA and CDR2 FQGNSA. The CDR3 sequence: CASSLDLTGATDTQYF. The DNA for the CDR3 is TGTGCCAGCAGCTTAGACTTGACAGGGGCGACAGATACGCAGTATTTT. Looking up the rest from reference TRBV7-2 and TRBJ2-3 gives the full variable domain: GAGVSQSPSNKVTEKGKDVELRCDPISGHTALYWYRQSLGQGLEFLIYFQGNSAPDKSGLPSDRFSAERTGGSVSTLTIQRTQQEDSAVYLCASSLDLTGATDTQYFGPGTRLTVL.

The chain links TRBV29-1 to TRBJ2-5; 7 bases are shared with TRBD1. The trim removed 7 bases at V and 6 bases at J, leaving 14 bases unmatched. This CDR3 is 14 amino acids long. The germline CDR1 and CDR2 sequences are SQVTM and ANQGSEA. As DNA, the CDR3 is TGCAGCGCCGCGGTAACAGGGGTCCTTAAGACCCAGTACTTC. It specifies CSAAVTGVLKTQYF. Variable domain in full (rest from reference TRBV29-1 and TRBJ2-5): SAVISQKPSRDICQRGTSLTIQCQVDSQVTMMFWYRQQPGQSLTLIATANQGSEATYESGFVIDKFPISRPNLTFSTLTVSNMSPEDSSIYLCSAAVTGVLKTQYFGPGTRLLVL.

This clone is a singleton in its sample. V and J are TRBV28 and TRBJ2-7, with TRBD2 matching 10 bases. This CDR3 has 17 residues. Trimming took 1 base from V and 3 from J; bases not matched to a gene: 9. Germline CDR1 is MDHEN and CDR2 is SYDVKM. This CDR3 reads CASSLLDLAGANYEQYF. The DNA for the CDR3 is TGTGCCAGCAGTTTATTGGATCTAGCGGGAGCCAACTACGAGCAGTACTTC.

V usage is TRBV6-5 and J usage is TRBJ2-1; D is undetermined. Germline V gene data show CDR1 as MNHEY and CDR2 as SVGAGI. The V end lost 8 bases, the J end lost 0 bases, and 11 bases lay between the germline ends. The CDR3 extends over 14 amino acids. CDR3 in amino acids: CASGIQSSYNEQFF. The CDR3, as DNA: TGTGCCAGCGGAATACAGAGCTCCTACAATGAGCAGTTCTTC.

The chain has TRBV7-2 and TRBJ2-2, with 9 bases fitting TRBD2. Trimming took 5 bases from V and 5 from J; bases not matched to a gene: 6. The germline V gene encodes CDR1 SGHTA and CDR2 FQGNSA. This CDR3 spans 15 amino acids. This chain's CDR3 is CASSRAGGRTGELFF. CDR3 coding DNA: TGTGCCAGCAGCCGAGCGGGGGGCCGTACCGGGGAGCTGTTTTTT. Supplemented by reference TRBV7-2 and TRBJ2-2, the full variable domain reads GAGVSQSPSNKVTEKGKDVELRCDPISGHTALYWYRQSLGQGLEFLIYFQGNSAPDKSGLPSDRFSAERTGGSVSTLTIQRTQQEDSAVYLCASSRAGGRTGELFFGEGSRLTVL.

The chain combines TRBV6-5 with TRBJ1-5, with 7 bases identical to TRBD1. The V and J ends lost 6 bases and 3 bases, in that order; junction bases with no gene match: 5. Germline V gene lookup returns CDR1 MNHEY and CDR2 SVGAGI. The CDR3 is 14 residues long. As DNA, the CDR3 is TGTGCCAGCAGCTTGGACAGGTTCAATCAGCCCCAGCATTTT. Encoded protein: CASSLDRFNQPQHF.

Turning to this clone: At one end, the junction sequence differs from germline, possibly due to a read error. The chain is built from TRBV30 and TRBJ2-4, with 7 bases identical to TRBD2. Per the germline V gene, CDR1 is GTSNPN and CDR2 is SVGIG (reference sequence). CDR3 size: 16 residues. This chain's CDR3 is CAWSDRGLLARNIQYF. CDR3 DNA sequence: TGTGCCTGGAGTGATCGGGGACTACTAGCCAGAAACATTCAGTACTTC.

This clone was counted once. The CDR3 here is CASSEYGLPKRTDTQYF. The DNA for the CDR3 is TGTGCCAGCAGTGAATACGGACTTCCGAAACGCACAGATACGCAGTATTTT. The J gene is TRBJ2-3, the V gene TRBV6-1; perhaps TRBD2 as D (5 bases). CDR3 length: 17 residues. Trimming took 2 bases from V and 1 from J, leaving 16 bases between them. Germline V gene lookup returns CDR1 MNHNS and CDR2 SASEGT.

This chain joins TRBV7-9 and TRBJ2-7; 7 bases align to TRBD1. The germline gives CDR1 SEHNR, CDR2 FQNEAQ (reference sequence). The CDR3 contains 16 residues. Germline trimming cut 3 bases from V and 3 bases from J; bases unmatched to any gene: 11. The CDR3 DNA reads as TGTGCCAGCAGCTTCGGCGACAGGGACCCGTTCTACGAGCAGTACTTC. Translated, it gives CASSFGDRDPFYEQYF.

The chain uses TRBV7-2 and TRBJ2-1; 10 bases align to TRBD2. The V gene's germline CDR1 is SGHTA and CDR2 FQGNSA. The CDR3 sequence is 16 residues long. The trim removed 4 bases at V and 2 bases at J, leaving 5 bases unmatched. The CDR3 DNA sequence: TGTGCCAGCAGCTCCCTAGCGGGGGCCGCCTACAATGAGCAGTTCTTC. Its translation: CASSSLAGAAYNEQFF. The full variable domain, completed using reference TRBV7-2 and TRBJ2-1, is GAGVSQSPSNKVTEKGKDVELRCDPISGHTALYWYRQSLGQGLEFLIYFQGNSAPDKSGLPSDRFSAERTGGSVSTLTIQRTQQEDSAVYLCASSSLAGAAYNEQFFGPGTRLTVL.

The chain links TRBV5-6 to TRBJ2-5; D not resolved. The CDR3 has 14 amino acids. The V and J ends lost 2 bases and 6 bases respectively, with 14 bases between them. Germline CDR1 is SGHDT and CDR2 is YYEEEE. The DNA for the CDR3 is TGTGCCAGCAGCTTTGAAGTAGGAGCGAAGACCCAGTACTTC. Translating it yields CASSFEVGAKTQYF.

The rearrangement joins TRBV5-1 to TRBJ2-3, with TRBD1 identical over 9 bases. The junction had 7 bases not matched to a gene; V was cut back by 3 bases and J by 5 bases. Germline V lookup: CDR1 SGHRS, CDR2 YFSETQ. CDR3 length equals 15 residues. CDR3 coding DNA: TGCGCCAGCAGCTCACAGGGGGCGAGAGGAGATACGCAGTATTTT. It yields the protein CASSSQGARGDTQYF.

With regard to this clone: Within the sample, other DNA sequences also encode this same CDR3. This sequence joins TRBV9 and TRBJ1-1; D might be TRBD1 (5 bases). Germline V gene sequence: CDR1 SGDLS, CDR2 YYNGEE. This CDR3 has 13 residues. V was shortened by 0 bases and J by 4 bases, with 7 bases between the two germline ends. The CDR3 reads CASSVGGATEAFF. Here the CDR3 DNA reads TGTGCCAGCAGCGTAGGTGGGGCCACTGAAGCTTTCTTT.